Each of the 29 T cell receptor beta chains below was sequenced from the same sample in a study of blood T cell repertoires in COVID-19 (dated by TCRdb to the early 2020s). Library construction relied on the immunoSEQ multiplex PCR assay. Drawn from immuneACCESS, this table holds only the in-frame rearrangements with V and J called that TCRdb kept. Clones are partly lost; checked studies trace under half to an unresolved V gene and leave the rest unexplained. The sample table shows a few hundred thousand clones, and approximately 80% are seen once. Around 4% of the sample comes from the top ten. Specimen: peripheral blood. The receptor source for this set is a woman aged 50 to 60 with active or convalescent COVID-19.

The genes are TRBV30 and TRBJ2-7, with D unresolved. The V gene's germline CDR1 is GTSNPN and CDR2 SVGIG (reference sequence). The V end lost 2 bases, the J end lost 1 base, and 6 bases lay between the germline ends. This CDR3 region has 12 residues. CDR3 DNA: TGTGCCTGGAGTACTGGTTCCTACGAGCAGTACTTC. It is translated as CAWSTGSYEQYF.

The V call is TRBV11-1, the J call TRBJ2-1; D perhaps matches TRBD2 (6 bases). V dropped 6 bases and J dropped 8 bases, with 17 bases sitting between them. Germline CDR1 SGHAT, CDR2 FQDESV (reference sequence). This CDR3 spans 14 amino acids. CDR3 nucleotides: TGTGCCAGCAGGAGGGAGACTAGTAAGGATGAGCAGTTCTTC. This translates into CASRRETSKDEQFF.

The chain has TRBV19 and TRBJ1-5, with 8 bases aligning to TRBD1. V trimming: 3 bases; J trimming: 3 bases; junction bases outside the gene matches: 7. The CDR3 contains 16 residues. CDR1 and CDR2 (germline): LNHDA, SQIVND (reference sequence). The CDR3 protein is CASSIPGQGVNQPQHF. The CDR3 DNA sequence: TGTGCCAGTAGTATTCCTGGACAGGGCGTCAATCAGCCCCAGCATTTT. The entire variable domain, with the rest obtained from reference TRBV19 and TRBJ1-5, is as follows: DGGITQSPKYLFRKEGQNVTLSCEQNLNHDAMYWYRQDPGQGLRLIYYSQIVNDFQKGDIAEGYSVSREKKESFPLTVTSAQKNPTAFYLCASSIPGQGVNQPQHFGDGTRLSIL.

The V gene is TRBV5-8, the J gene TRBJ2-7; 8 nucleotides agree with TRBD2. J gave up 5 bases and V 4 bases, and 11 bases lay outside the gene matches. This CDR3 spans 15 amino acids. Germline V gene data show CDR1 as SGHTS and CDR2 as YDEGEE. Written as DNA, the CDR3 is TGTGCCAGCAGCCCACCGCAGCGGGAGTGGAACGAGCAGTACTTC. It codes for CASSPPQREWNEQYF.

The chain recombines TRBV4-1 with TRBJ1-2; 7 bases align to TRBD1. The CDR3 length is 15 residues. The ends lost 1 base at V and 4 bases at J; junction bases unmatched: 6. CDR1 and CDR2 (germline): MGHRA, YSYEKL. The CDR3 loop reads CASSQGQGATYGYTF. DNA of the CDR3: TGCGCCAGCAGCCAAGGACAGGGAGCTACCTATGGCTACACCTTC.

This chain connects TRBV28 to TRBJ1-5; D possibly corresponds to TRBD1 (5 bases). This CDR3 has 12 residues. V was clipped by 6 bases and J by 4 bases, with 7 bases between them. CDR1 is MDHEN and CDR2 is SYDVKM in the germline V gene. CDR3 coding DNA: TGTGCCAGCAGAGGGGATAATCAGCCCCAGCATTTT. This translates into CASRGDNQPQHF.

This rearrangement joins TRBV6-5 to TRBJ2-7; no definite D call. The V end lost 9 bases, the J end lost 3 bases, and 9 bases lay between the germline ends. This CDR3 spans 11 amino acids. Per germline, CDR1 MNHEY and CDR2 SVGAGI. The CDR3 DNA follows: TGTGCCAGTCCGAGTGGCTACGAGCAGTACTTC. This encodes CASPSGYEQYF.

The V gene is TRBV11-2, the J gene TRBJ1-2, with 10 bases lining up with TRBD1. Trimming at V came to 5 bases and at J to 8 bases, leaving 8 bases not matched to a gene. The CDR3 has 14 residues. The germline V gene encodes CDR1 SGHAT and CDR2 FQNNGV. The CDR3 bases are TGTGCCAGCAGCCGGGACAGGGGAGAGCGAGGCTACACCTTC. This encodes CASSRDRGERGYTF.

The rearrangement joins TRBV5-1 to TRBJ2-1; 15 nucleotides match TRBD2. V shed 3 bases and J 5 bases; nucleotides not matched to a gene: 3. Germline V gene lookup returns CDR1 SGHRS and CDR2 YFSETQ. The CDR3 extends over 16 amino acids. Here the CDR3 DNA reads TGCGCCAGCAGCTGGGGACTAGCGGGAGGCCACAATGAGCAGTTCTTC. Protein product: CASSWGLAGGHNEQFF. Using reference TRBV5-1 and TRBJ2-1 for the parts outside the CDR3, the full variable domain is KAGVTQTPRYLIKTRGQQVTLSCSPISGHRSVSWYQQTPGQGLQFLFEYFSETQRNKGNFPGRFSGRQFSNSRSEMNVSTLELGDSALYLCASSWGLAGGHNEQFFGPGTRLTVL.

V and J are TRBV4-1 and TRBJ2-7; the D gene is possibly TRBD1 (6 bases). Germline lookup yields CDR1 MGHRA and CDR2 YSYEKL. This CDR3 has 14 amino acids. V gave up 1 base and J gave up 6 bases, with 13 bases separating them. DNA for the CDR3: TGCGCCAGCAGCCAAGGAGGTGGGGGCTCCGAGCAGTACTTC. Translated, it gives CASSQGGGGSEQYF.

The gene calls are TRBV2 and TRBJ2-5, with 8 bases identical to TRBD2. Germline V gene lookup returns CDR1 SNHLY and CDR2 FYNNEI. This CDR3 contains 16 residues. The trim removed 1 base at V and 2 bases at J, leaving 6 bases unmatched. DNA for the CDR3: TGTGCCAGCAGTGAAGGTGTGGCTAGCGGGCAAGAGACCCAGTACTTC. This sequence encodes CASSEGVASGQETQYF.

This clone has more than one count but fewer than ten. This chain links TRBV7-2 with TRBJ1-3, with D possibly being TRBD1 (6 bases). V shed 1 base and J shed 4 bases, with 14 bases lying between them. The germline V gene has CDR1 SGHTA and CDR2 FQGNSA. The CDR3 has 16 residues. CDR3 coding DNA: TGTGCCAGCAGCTTAGAGTGGCAGGGGAACGGAAACACCATATATTTT. It translates to CASSLEWQGNGNTIYF.

V gene TRBV7-3 combines with J gene TRBJ2-2; 10 bases agree with TRBD1. With V trimmed by 5 bases and J by 4 bases, 4 bases remained unmatched. The germline V gene has CDR1 SGHTA and CDR2 FQGTGA. This CDR3 contains 15 residues. The CDR3 spells CASSPGTGVTGELFF. Written as DNA, the CDR3 is TGTGCCAGCAGCCCCGGGACAGGGGTCACCGGGGAGCTGTTTTTT. Filled out from reference TRBV7-3 and TRBJ2-2, the complete variable domain reads GAGVSQTPSNKVTEKGKYVELRCDPISGHTALYWYRQSLGQGPEFLIYFQGTGAADDSGLPNDRFFAVRPEGSVSTLKIQRTERGDSAVYLCASSPGTGVTGELFFGEGSRLTVL.

This clone has a handful of counts. V is TRBV12-5 and J is TRBJ2-7, with a tentative D call TRBD2 (6 bases). Trimming shortened V by 2 bases and J by 6 bases, and 20 bases separated the two germline ends. Germline loops: CDR1 LGHNT, CDR2 FRNRAP. The CDR3 contains 16 residues. CDR3 DNA: TGTGCTAGTGGTTTGCCCCTTCCGGGAGCCTTTTCCGAGCAGTACTTC. Its protein is CASGLPLPGAFSEQYF.

This chain joins TRBV4-1 and TRBJ2-1; perhaps TRBD2 as D (5 bases). The germline V gene has CDR1 MGHRA and CDR2 YSYEKL. V lost 4 bases to trimming and J lost 10 bases, with 20 bases between them. The CDR3 length is 15 residues. The CDR3 here is CASSRLPGLVGEQFF. DNA for the CDR3: TGCGCCAGCAGCCGCCTGCCAGGACTTGTTGGAGAGCAGTTCTTC.

This chain uses TRBV11-1 with TRBJ1-1, with a possible D match to TRBD1 (5 bases). CDR1 and CDR2 (germline): SGHAT, FQDESV (reference sequence). The CDR3 is 14 residues long. V was pared by 1 base and J by 7 bases, with 13 bases between. The CDR3 here is CASSLGAGGNEAFF. Written as DNA, the CDR3 is TGTGCCAGCAGCTTAGGAGCGGGGGGTAATGAAGCTTTCTTT.

The chain links TRBV10-1 to TRBJ2-1, with TRBD2 matching 14 bases. V was clipped by 3 bases and J by 9 bases; unmatched bases: 7. Germline V gene data show CDR1 as WNHNN and CDR2 as SYGVQD (reference sequence). The CDR3 has 16 residues. The CDR3 coding sequence is TGCGCCAGCAGTGACTCGACTAGCGGGAGGGATGGTGAGCAGTTCTTC. This translates into CASSDSTSGRDGEQFF.

The rearrangement links TRBV9 to TRBJ2-7; 12 bases map to TRBD2. V gave up 0 bases and J gave up 4 bases; unmatched junction bases: 2. This CDR3 is built from 15 residues. The germline V gene has CDR1 SGDLS and CDR2 YYNGEE. CDR3 in DNA: TGTGCCAGCAGCGTAGATGGGACTAGCGGGTACGAGCAGTACTTC. Protein: CASSVDGTSGYEQYF.

The chain has TRBV19 and TRBJ1-3; D gene ambiguous. Trimming pared 11 bases from V and 0 bases from J, leaving 14 bases between. Germline CDR1 and CDR2: LNHDA and SQIVND (reference sequence). The CDR3 has 14 residues. CDR3 loop: CACNPRVSGNTIYF. CDR3 nucleotide sequence: TGTGCCTGCAACCCCCGGGTCTCTGGAAACACCATATATTTT.

The V gene is TRBV6-4, the J gene TRBJ1-1; D might be TRBD1 (5 bases). Germline-derived CDR1 and CDR2 are MRHNA and SNTAGT. This CDR3 region has 13 residues. The germline V and J ends were trimmed by 5 bases and 4 bases, with 11 bases remaining between them. CDR3 nucleotide sequence: TGTGCCAGCAGTCCTGAAAGGGGCACTGAAGCTTTCTTT. It translates to CASSPERGTEAFF.

V gene TRBV7-6 combines with J gene TRBJ2-1, with 10 bases that match TRBD2. This CDR3 is 14 amino acids long. J gave up 2 bases and V 6 bases, and 1 base lay outside the gene matches. Per the germline V gene, CDR1 is SGHVS and CDR2 is FNYEAQ. CDR3 in DNA: TGTGCCAGCAGTGGACTAGCGGCCTACAATGAGCAGTTCTTC. Its translation: CASSGLAAYNEQFF.

The CDR3 protein is CASSESQGSSSYNEQFF. The CDR3 coding sequence is TGTGCCAGCAGCGAGTCACAGGGTTCTAGCTCCTACAATGAGCAGTTCTTC. The gene calls are TRBV9 and TRBJ2-1; D possibly corresponds to TRBD1 (6 bases). The CDR3 has 17 residues. Trimming took 3 bases from V and 0 from J, leaving 16 bases between them. Germline V gene sequence: CDR1 SGDLS, CDR2 YYNGEE.

The chain uses TRBV4-1 and TRBJ2-7, with D perhaps matching TRBD1 (7 bases). Between the trimmed V and J ends, which lost 1 base and 4 bases, there was a span of 17 bases. This CDR3 contains 16 residues. Germline assignment: CDR1 MGHRA and CDR2 YSYEKL. CDR3 loop: CASSQVWPQGGYEQYF. The CDR3 coding sequence is TGCGCCAGCAGCCAAGTGTGGCCTCAGGGGGGTTACGAGCAGTACTTC.

This clone occurred once. The chain links TRBV14 to TRBJ1-2; possibly TRBD1 for D (5 bases). The CDR3 runs to 14 residues. In germline, CDR1 is SGHDN, CDR2 FVKESK. Trimming pared 1 base from V and 6 bases from J, leaving 12 bases between. CDR3 bases: TGTGCCAGCAGCCAAGTACAGGAAGAGGATGGCTACACCTTC. This encodes CASSQVQEEDGYTF.

This clone was seen once. The junction and the germline gene differ at one end; a read error may be behind it. J is TRBJ1-1 and V is TRBV30, with unresolved D. CDR1 GTSNPN and CDR2 SVGIG come from the germline V gene (reference sequence). The CDR3 contains 12 residues. Written as DNA, the CDR3 is TGTGCCCGGAGGCGGGGGAACACTGAAGCTTTCTTT. Amino acids: CARRRGNTEAFF.

This clone was picked up a small number of times. The genes are TRBV5-5 and TRBJ2-1; D might be TRBD2 (6 bases). The V end was cut by 0 bases, the J end by 0 bases, with 10 bases between. CDR1 is SGHKS, CDR2 YYEKEE, per germline (reference sequence). The CDR3 sequence is 16 residues long. The CDR3 nucleotides are TGTGCCAGCAGCTTGGTAGCCGGGAGCTCCTACAATGAGCAGTTCTTC. Its translation: CASSLVAGSSYNEQFF. The whole variable domain, remainder taken from reference TRBV5-5 and TRBJ2-1, is DAGVTQSPTHLIKTRGQQVTLRCSPISGHKSVSWYQQVLGQGPQFIFQYYEKEERGRGNFPDRFSARQFPNYSSELNVNALLLGDSALYLCASSLVAGSSYNEQFFGPGTRLTVL.

The chain uses TRBV9 and TRBJ2-3, with D tentatively TRBD2 (5 bases). The V end was cut by 0 bases, the J end by 0 bases, with 11 bases between. CDR1 SGDLS and CDR2 YYNGEE come from the germline V gene. The CDR3 sequence is 16 residues long. This CDR3 is CASSVEPAESTDTQYF. The DNA of the CDR3 is TGTGCCAGCAGCGTAGAACCAGCGGAAAGCACAGATACGCAGTATTTT.

This clone has at least ten counts. V gene TRBV19 combines with J gene TRBJ1-5, with D possibly TRBD1 on 6 matching bases. The CDR3 sequence is 15 residues long. Trimming left V 6 bases short and J 0 bases short, with 12 bases between. From germline, CDR1 is LNHDA and CDR2 SQIVND (reference sequence). CDR3 in DNA: TGTGCCAGTAGCCGACAGGTCGATAGCAATCAGCCCCAGCATTTT. Translated: CASSRQVDSNQPQHF.

This clone was recorded a few times. The chain combines TRBV6-1 with TRBJ1-2; 8 bases fit TRBD1. CDR1 MNHNS and CDR2 SASEGT come from the germline V gene. After removal of 3 bases from V and 8 bases from J, the junction contained 5 bases not matched to a gene. This CDR3 has 13 residues. The CDR3 DNA follows: TGTGCCAGCAGTGACAGGGGGCGCACCGGCTACACCTTC. This encodes CASSDRGRTGYTF.